These T cell receptor beta chains were read from a single sample in a study of blood T cell repertoires in COVID-19. TCRdb's table, derived via immunoSEQ multiplex PCR, lists solely in-frame clones and lacks some. The table records about 140,000 clones, 80% to 85% of them present only once. Source material: peripheral blood. Receptors were obtained from a man aged 25-45 years with COVID-19, enrolled during active disease. Each CDR3 is given with its conserved first and last residue. The D gene is left open where the match is weak. Clone size is not always given. Where it is, it says once, few, many or a class for expanded clones.

D: TRBD2
size: once
J: TRBJ2-7
V: TRBV7-9
DNA: TGTGCCAGCAGCTTAAATTCGGGTCTAGCGGCAACCTACGAGCAGTACTTC
CDR3: CASSLNSGLAATYEQYF

D: -
size: -
J: TRBJ2-2
V: TRBV18
DNA: TGTGCCAGCTCACCCGAACAGAACACCGGGGAGCTGTTTTTT
CDR3: CASSPEQNTGELFF

D: -
size: -
J: TRBJ2-3
V: TRBV13
DNA: TGTGCCAGCAGCGAACTGGGTGTTAGGGGGGGAATGGTAGGAGATACGCAGTATTTT
CDR3: CASSELGVRGGMVGDTQYF

D: -
size: -
J: TRBJ1-1
V: TRBV29-1
DNA: TGCAGCGTTGAAGCGTCGGAGGGGAGGAAAGCTTTCTTT
CDR3: CSVEASEGRKAFF

D: TRBD1
size: -
J: TRBJ1-2
V: TRBV29-1
DNA: TGCAGCGTTGCGCCGGGACAGGGGATGGGTGGCTACACCTTC
CDR3: CSVAPGQGMGGYTF

D: -
size: -
J: TRBJ2-6
V: TRBV6-5
DNA: TGTGCCAGCCATTCGATGGGGGCGGGGGCCAACGTCCTGACTTTC
CDR3: CASHSMGAGANVLTF

D: -
size: -
J: TRBJ2-2
V: TRBV28
DNA: TGTGCCAGCAGTGGAGTTTCCGGGGAGCTGTTTTTT
CDR3: CASSGVSGELFF

D: TRBD2
size: -
J: TRBJ2-2
V: TRBV2
DNA: TGTGCCAGCAGTATACTAGCGGGGTCGGAAGAGCTGTTTTTT
CDR3: CASSILAGSEELFF

D: -
size: -
J: TRBJ2-1
V: TRBV7-3
DNA: TGTGCCAGCAAAACAGTGCGTGGTGAGCAGTTCTTC
CDR3: CASKTVRGEQFF

D: -
size: -
J: TRBJ1-1
V: TRBV19
DNA: TGTGCCAGTAGTATCGAAGGTCTGGAGGAATTCACTGAAGCTTTCTTT
CDR3: CASSIEGLEEFTEAFF

D: -
size: -
J: TRBJ1-4
V: TRBV9
DNA: TGTGCCAGCAGCGCCTCAGGGAGGGAAGAAAAACTGTTTTTT
CDR3: CASSASGREEKLFF

D: -
size: -
J: TRBJ2-1
V: TRBV10-1
DNA: TGCGCCAGCTCCGGGACCCACAGGGCTGAGCAGTTCTTC
CDR3: CASSGTHRAEQFF

D: -
size: -
J: TRBJ1-5
V: TRBV28
DNA: TGTGCCAGCAGTATACAGGGAAGTCAGCCCCAGCATTTT
CDR3: CASSIQGSQPQHF

D: -
size: -
J: TRBJ2-7
V: TRBV5-5
DNA: TGTGCCAGCAGCTTGGGCCTTACAGGGTCCTACGAGCAGTACTTC
CDR3: CASSLGLTGSYEQYF

D: TRBD2
size: -
J: TRBJ2-6
V: TRBV23-1
DNA: TGCGCCAGCATTTGGGGGGGACCTGGGGCCAACGTCCTGACTTTC
CDR3: CASIWGGPGANVLTF

D: TRBD1
size: -
J: TRBJ2-1
V: TRBV15
DNA: TGTGCCACCAGCAGAGATACAGGGGGCTACAATGAGCAGTTCTTC
CDR3: CATSRDTGGYNEQFF

D: TRBD2
size: once
J: TRBJ2-1
V: TRBV10-3
DNA: TGTGCCATCAGTGATGCTAGCGGGAGGGGGCGGCAGTTCTTC
CDR3: CAISDASGRGRQFF

D: -
size: -
J: TRBJ2-7
V: TRBV10-3
DNA: TGTGCCCTAACGGGATACGAGCAGTACTTC
CDR3: CALTGYEQYF

D: -
size: -
J: TRBJ2-6
V: TRBV19
DNA: TGTGCCAGTAGCTTCTCTGGGGCCAACGTCCTGACTTTC
CDR3: CASSFSGANVLTF

D: TRBD2
size: -
J: TRBJ2-5
V: TRBV5-6
DNA: TGTGCCAGCAGCTTGGGGGTGGGGCGGGAGAAAGAGACCCAGTACTTC
CDR3: CASSLGVGREKETQYF

D: TRBD1
size: -
J: TRBJ2-1
V: TRBV11-2
DNA: TGTGCCAGCAGCCCACGGACAGGGGGCCACAATGAGCAGTTCTTC
CDR3: CASSPRTGGHNEQFF

D: -
size: few
J: TRBJ2-1
V: TRBV29-1
DNA: TGCAGCGTTGTCGGGTGGAGCAATGAGCAGTTCTTC
CDR3: CSVVGWSNEQFF

D: -
size: -
J: TRBJ2-3
V: TRBV7-2
DNA: TGTGCCAGCAGCTTAGGGTATGGGCCCCAGAATACGCAGTATTTT
CDR3: CASSLGYGPQNTQYF

D: TRBD1
size: -
J: TRBJ1-2
V: TRBV6-6
DNA: TGTGCCAGCAACGACAGGGGATATGGCTACACCTTC
CDR3: CASNDRGYGYTF

D: -
size: -
J: TRBJ2-7
V: TRBV18
DNA: TGTGCCAGCTCACCGCCTAGCACCTCCTACGAGCAGTACTTC
CDR3: CASSPPSTSYEQYF

D: -
size: once
J: TRBJ1-4
V: TRBV29-1
DNA: TGCAGCGTGAGCGGGGGGCCAGAGGAAAAACTGTTTTTT
CDR3: CSVSGGPEEKLFF

D: -
size: -
J: TRBJ2-1
V: TRBV18
DNA: TGTGCCAGCTCACCACTTGGACTCTACAATGAGCAGTTCTTC
CDR3: CASSPLGLYNEQFF

D: -
size: -
J: TRBJ2-1
V: TRBV6-6
DNA: TGTGCCACCTCTTGGACTGCAGAGAACAATGAGCAGTTCTTC
CDR3: CATSWTAENNEQFF

D: -
size: -
J: TRBJ2-7
V: TRBV2
DNA: TGTGCCAGTAAACCGTCCCGGGGGGTCCACAGGGACTACGAGCAGTACTTC
CDR3: CASKPSRGVHRDYEQYF

D: TRBD2
size: -
J: TRBJ2-7
V: TRBV6-5
DNA: TGTGCCAGCAGCCCCGTTCAACTAGCGCCGTACGAGCAGTACTTC
CDR3: CASSPVQLAPYEQYF

D: -
size: -
J: TRBJ1-1
V: TRBV9
DNA: TGTGCCAGCAGGAAGGGGCCGGAGAACACTGAAGCTTTCTTT
CDR3: CASRKGPENTEAFF

D: -
size: -
J: TRBJ1-6
V: TRBV5-1
DNA: TGCGCCAGCTCAGACAGGTCCTATAATTCACCCCTCCACTTT
CDR3: CASSDRSYNSPLHF

D: TRBD1
size: -
J: TRBJ2-7
V: TRBV5-1
DNA: TGCGCCAGCAGCCGGGACAGGGGGCGCGAGCAGTACTTC
CDR3: CASSRDRGREQYF

D: TRBD2
size: -
J: TRBJ2-3
V: TRBV6-2/TRBV6-3
DNA: TGTGCCAGCAGTTACTCGATAAGAATTAGTAGCGGGGGAAGGGATACGCAGTATTTT
CDR3: CASSYSIRISSGGRDTQYF

D: -
size: once
J: TRBJ2-7
V: TRBV7-9
DNA: TGTGCCAGCAGCTCCTGGGCGGGCGCGGGGGAGCAGTACTTC
CDR3: CASSSWAGAGEQYF

D: -
size: -
J: TRBJ2-1
V: TRBV19
DNA: TGTGCCAGTAGCACAGGCCCTATTGTTCTTTGGGACTCGGCTATTTCGGAGGAGCAGTTCTTC
CDR3: CASSTGPIVLWDSAISEEQFF

D: -
size: -
J: TRBJ2-5
V: TRBV2
DNA: TGTGCCAGCAGCGGGTCAGGGTTCCAAGAGACCCAGTACTTC
CDR3: CASSGSGFQETQYF

D: TRBD2
size: -
J: TRBJ2-1
V: TRBV24-1
DNA: TGTGCCACCAGTGATACCAGTCGGGAGGCGGAATACAATGAGCAGTTCTTC
CDR3: CATSDTSREAEYNEQFF

D: -
size: -
J: TRBJ1-1
V: TRBV5-1
DNA: TGCGCCAGCAGGTTGACAGAGAACACTGAAGCTTTCTTT
CDR3: CASRLTENTEAFF

D: TRBD2
size: -
J: TRBJ2-1
V: TRBV5-1
DNA: TGCGCCAGCAGCTTGAGGACTAGTGGCGAGCAGTTCTTC
CDR3: CASSLRTSGEQFF

D: -
size: -
J: TRBJ2-7
V: TRBV4-1
DNA: TGCGCCAGCAGCCAAGTTGCGGGGGCCTCCTACGAGCAGTACTTC
CDR3: CASSQVAGASYEQYF

D: -
size: -
J: TRBJ2-6
V: TRBV19
DNA: TGTGCCAGTAGTAGAACTTCAACGGGGGCCAACGTCCTGACTTTC
CDR3: CASSRTSTGANVLTF

D: TRBD1
size: -
J: TRBJ1-4
V: TRBV30
DNA: TGTGCCTGGTCTCTGAGGACAGGGGGGAATGAAAAACTGTTTTTT
CDR3: CAWSLRTGGNEKLFF

D: TRBD1
size: -
J: TRBJ1-1
V: TRBV28
DNA: TGTGCCAGCAGCCCGGGACAGGAGAAAGCTTTCTTT
CDR3: CASSPGQEKAFF

D: -
size: -
J: TRBJ2-3
V: TRBV3-1/TRBV3-2
DNA: TGTGCCAGCAGCCAAGATTTCCACCCCCTGGCTAGCGGCACAGATACGCAGTATTTT
CDR3: CASSQDFHPLASGTDTQYF

D: -
size: -
J: TRBJ1-1
V: TRBV6-5
DNA: TGTGCCAGCAGTTACTCTATGAACACTGAAGCTTTCTTT
CDR3: CASSYSMNTEAFF

D: TRBD1
size: many
J: TRBJ1-2
V: TRBV6-2/TRBV6-3
DNA: TGTGCCAGCAGTTATTCCGAAACGACAGGGGGCTATGGCTACACCTTC
CDR3: CASSYSETTGGYGYTF

D: TRBD1
size: -
J: TRBJ1-1
V: TRBV5-5
DNA: TGTGCCAGCAGCTCGAGGACAGGGGCGAACACTGAAGCTTTCTTT
CDR3: CASSSRTGANTEAFF

D: -
size: -
J: TRBJ2-2
V: TRBV27
DNA: TGTGCCAGCAGTTCAGGAACGAACACCGGGGAGCTGTTTTTT
CDR3: CASSSGTNTGELFF

D: -
size: -
J: TRBJ1-6
V: TRBV18
DNA: TGTGCCAGCTCACCAGGGGCAGCCATCTCCTATAATTCACCCCTCCACTTT
CDR3: CASSPGAAISYNSPLHF

D: TRBD2
size: -
J: TRBJ2-7
V: TRBV27
DNA: TGTGCCAGCAGTCCCAGGAGCGGGAGGGTTTACGAGCAGTACTTC
CDR3: CASSPRSGRVYEQYF

D: TRBD1
size: -
J: TRBJ1-2
V: TRBV30
DNA: TGTGCCTGCCAGCCCGGGACAGGGATAAGCTATGGCTACACCTTC
CDR3: CACQPGTGISYGYTF

D: -
size: -
J: TRBJ2-1
V: TRBV25-1
DNA: TGTGCCAGCAGTGACCCGGGTTACAAAAATGAGCAGTTCTTC
CDR3: CASSDPGYKNEQFF

D: TRBD1
size: -
J: TRBJ1-2
V: TRBV28
DNA: TGTGCCAGCAGTTTACAGGGGGTTGGCTACACCTTC
CDR3: CASSLQGVGYTF

D: TRBD1
size: once
J: TRBJ2-5
V: TRBV30
DNA: TGTGCCTGGAGCCGGCCCGGGACAGGGGGAGAGACCCAGTACTTC
CDR3: CAWSRPGTGGETQYF

D: TRBD2
size: -
J: TRBJ2-1
V: TRBV19
DNA: TGTGCCAGTAGTATCAGGGGAATTAGCGGGAGGTACAATGAGCAGTTCTTC
CDR3: CASSIRGISGRYNEQFF

D: -
size: -
J: TRBJ1-4
V: TRBV19
DNA: TGTGCCAGTAGCCACTTGGGGAGGGGTGAGGAAAAACTGTTTTTT
CDR3: CASSHLGRGEEKLFF

D: TRBD2
size: -
J: TRBJ2-5
V: TRBV29-1
DNA: TGCAGCGTCCGACTAGCGGGAGGGACCCAGTACTTC
CDR3: CSVRLAGGTQYF

D: -
size: -
J: TRBJ1-4
V: TRBV3-1/TRBV3-2
DNA: TGTGCCAGCAGCCAAGCTGGTGCAGGGATTGAAAAACTGTTTTTT
CDR3: CASSQAGAGIEKLFF

D: TRBD2
size: -
J: TRBJ2-1
V: TRBV29-1
DNA: TGCAGCGGCGAAGGGGCTGGGACTAGGAGGTGGGGTTACAATGAGCAGTTCTTC
CDR3: CSGEGAGTRRWGYNEQFF